The 27 T cell receptor beta chains below all came from one sample that was sequenced in a study of cytomegalovirus exposure and HLA in healthy donors. Some clones are missing from TCRdb's copy, which holds only in-frame ones; the method was immunoSEQ multiplex PCR. There are 70,000 or so clones in the sample; 85% to 95% occur only once, and approximately 0.99% lies in the top ten. The sequencing input was PBMCs. The receptors were gathered from a young woman in good health and CMV-seronegative.

In this sample, this clone turned up once. Other nucleotide sequences from this sample produce the same CDR3. The gene calls are TRBV6-4 and TRBJ2-3; weak D call: TRBD1 (6 bases). V lost 3 bases and J 1 base, leaving 11 bases between the germline ends. Germline CDR1 reads MRHNA; CDR2 reads SNTAGT. CDR3 size: 15 residues. CDR3 bases: TGTGCCAGCAGTGAATCCCCAGGGGGCACAGATACGCAGTATTTT. Its protein is CASSESPGGTDTQYF.

The chain has TRBV19 and TRBJ2-2; D may be TRBD2 (6 bases). This CDR3 has 16 amino acids. The V end lost 2 bases, the J end lost 4 bases, and 14 bases lay between the germline ends. Per the germline V gene, CDR1 is LNHDA and CDR2 is SQIVND (reference sequence). CDR3 sequence: CASSISAAGSTGELFF. CDR3 in DNA: TGTGCCAGTAGTATATCGGCCGCGGGGAGCACCGGGGAGCTGTTTTTT.

CDR3 in DNA: TGTGCCAGCAGCACCGGGATTTCCGAAGCTTTCTTT. Translated: CASSTGISEAFF. The chain combines TRBV2 with TRBJ1-1; D ambiguous. Germline CDR1 and CDR2: SNHLY and FYNNEI. The CDR3 loop spans 12 amino acids. V was trimmed by 6 bases and J by 8 bases, leaving 13 bases between them.

The gene calls are TRBV18 and TRBJ1-1, with 8 bases lining up with TRBD1. The CDR3 runs to 14 residues. V lost 6 bases, J lost 4 bases, and 7 bases stayed unmatched. Looked up from germline, CDR1 is KGHSH and CDR2 is LQKENI. CDR3 in amino acids: CASSQIQGGTEAFF. The CDR3, as DNA: TGTGCCAGCTCGCAGATACAGGGGGGCACTGAAGCTTTCTTT.

This chain uses TRBV4-1 with TRBJ1-1; 9 bases fit TRBD1. The CDR3 spans 13 residues. V was clipped by 6 bases and J by 4 bases; unmatched bases: 3. Germline values: CDR1 MGHRA, CDR2 YSYEKL. CDR3 in DNA: TGCGCCAGCAGACCGACAGGGGGCACTGAAGCTTTCTTT. Protein product: CASRPTGGTEAFF.

The rearrangement joins TRBV29-1 to TRBJ1-1; perhaps TRBD1 as D (5 bases). V lost 8 bases to trimming and J lost 4 bases, with 17 bases between them. CDR1 and CDR2 from the germline V gene are SQVTM and ANQGSEA. The length of the CDR3 is 13 residues. The CDR3 nucleotides read TGCAGCCATCGTCATGGGGGGAGCACTGAAGCTTTCTTT. As protein: CSHRHGGSTEAFF.

The genes are TRBV15 and TRBJ1-4; TRBD1 matches 8 bases. This CDR3 comprises 15 residues. Germline V lookup: CDR1 LNHNV, CDR2 YYDKDF (reference sequence). With 4 bases clipped from V and 8 bases from J, the junction kept 9 bases outside the gene matches. Here the CDR3 reads CATSKDRVSGEKLFF. CDR3 nucleotides: TGTGCCACCAGCAAGGACAGGGTTTCGGGCGAAAAACTGTTTTTT.

The chain has TRBV7-8 and TRBJ2-2, with 9 positions matching TRBD2. The CDR3 contains 17 residues. V gave up 2 bases and J gave up 5 bases; unmatched junction bases: 9. Germline CDR1 reads SGHVS; CDR2 reads FQNEAQ. This CDR3 is CASSLNRAGGQTGELFF. For the CDR3, the DNA is TGTGCCAGCAGCTTAAATCGTGCGGGAGGGCAGACCGGGGAGCTGTTTTTT.

This clone was picked up a small number of times. The chain recombines TRBV2 with TRBJ2-3, with 9 nucleotides matching TRBD2. The CDR3 is 15 residues long. Germline V gene lookup returns CDR1 SNHLY and CDR2 FYNNEI. V was pared by 5 bases and J by 2 bases, with 5 bases of the junction left unmatched. CDR3: CASSLLAGTTDTQYF. CDR3 in DNA: TGTGCCAGCAGTCTACTAGCGGGTACCACAGATACGCAGTATTTT.

The table lists this clone with a count of one. CDR3 sequence (DNA): TGCGCCAGCAGCTTGGTCCCGGGAACGAATGAGCAGTTCTTC. Translation gives CASSLVPGTNEQFF. The rearrangement joins TRBV5-1 to TRBJ2-1; weak D call: TRBD2 (5 bases). This CDR3 is built from 14 residues. Germline CDR1 SGHRS, CDR2 YFSETQ. Trimming removed 0 bases from V and 7 bases from J, with 11 bases in between.

V gene TRBV6-6 combines with J gene TRBJ2-1; TRBD1 matches at 9 bases. Trimming at V came to 6 bases and at J to 6 bases, leaving 9 bases not matched to a gene. There are 15 residues in the CDR3. Per germline, CDR1 MNHNY and CDR2 SVGAGI (reference sequence). The CDR3 reads CASSPTGGAGNEQFF. The CDR3 region has the DNA TGTGCCAGCAGCCCCACAGGGGGCGCGGGCAATGAGCAGTTCTTC.

The CDR3 is CASSLVPGGELFF. The CDR3 region has the DNA TGTGCCAGCAGCTTAGTTCCGGGCGGGGAGCTGTTTTTT. V gene TRBV7-9 combines with J gene TRBJ2-2; D uncertain. Germline V gene lookup returns CDR1 SEHNR and CDR2 FQNEAQ (reference sequence). The CDR3 consists of 13 residues. V was clipped by 1 base and J by 7 bases, with 7 bases between them.

The chain recombines TRBV27 with TRBJ1-2; D uncertain. The length of the CDR3 is 12 residues. CDR1 is MNHEY, CDR2 SMNVEV, per germline (reference sequence). V shed 3 bases and J shed 7 bases, with 9 bases lying between them. The CDR3 sequence is CASSFDFSGYTF. The CDR3 region has the DNA TGTGCCAGCAGTTTTGACTTCTCTGGCTACACCTTC.

This sequence joins TRBV10-3 and TRBJ2-3; 11 nucleotides line up with TRBD2. This CDR3 spans 17 amino acids. Germline CDR1 is ENHRY and CDR2 is SYGVKD. V shed 3 bases, J shed 4 bases, and the junction held 9 bases outside the gene matches. CDR3 nucleotide sequence: TGTGCCATCAGTGACCCCAGGGCTAGCGGGGGGTCAGATACGCAGTATTTT. Amino acids: CAISDPRASGGSDTQYF.

J is TRBJ1-5 and V is TRBV14; D not resolved. CDR3 length equals 15 residues. V was pared by 0 bases and J by 9 bases, with 15 bases between. Germline CDR1 SGHDN, CDR2 FVKESK. The CDR3 is CASSQDRGLARPQHF. In nucleotides, the CDR3 is TGTGCCAGCAGCCAAGATCGGGGTTTAGCTAGGCCCCAGCATTTT.

The V call is TRBV19, the J call TRBJ1-2; D is ambiguous. V lost 3 bases to trimming and J lost 1 base, with 9 bases between them. The CDR3 consists of 14 residues. Germline V gene lookup returns CDR1 LNHDA and CDR2 SQIVND (reference sequence). The CDR3 sequence is CASSMFEGNYGYTF. CDR3 sequence (DNA): TGTGCCAGTAGTATGTTTGAGGGTAACTATGGCTACACCTTC.

This clone was seen once. The V gene is TRBV4-3, the J gene TRBJ1-6; no firm D call. The CDR3 length is 17 residues. CDR1 is LGHNA and CDR2 is YSLEER in the germline V gene. The ends were cut back, 0 bases at V and 5 bases at J, with 14 bases in the middle. This CDR3 is CASSQELASRDNSPLHF. The CDR3 DNA is TGCGCCAGCAGCCAAGAGTTGGCCTCACGGGATAATTCACCCCTCCACTTT.

This chain connects TRBV10-3 to TRBJ1-5, with a tentative D call TRBD1 (6 bases). Germline V CDR1 and CDR2: ENHRY, SYGVKD. V was shortened by 7 bases and J by 0 bases, with 7 bases between the two germline ends. This CDR3 has 13 amino acids. CDR3 nucleotide sequence: TGTGCCATCACAGGGGATAGCAATCAGCCCCAGCATTTT. Translation gives CAITGDSNQPQHF.

This chain uses TRBV7-9 with TRBJ2-3; 13 bases are shared with TRBD2. The ends lost 6 bases at V and 8 bases at J; junction bases unmatched: 14. This CDR3 comprises 17 residues. Germline V CDR1 and CDR2: SEHNR, FQNEAQ (reference sequence). CDR3 coding DNA: TGTGCCAGCAGTTCCGGGACTAGCGGGGACCCCCGTGGTACGCAGTATTTT. Protein: CASSSGTSGDPRGTQYF.

This chain uses TRBV9 with TRBJ1-4, with a weak D call TRBD1 (6 bases). V dropped 5 bases and J dropped 3 bases, with 11 bases sitting between them. This CDR3 is 14 amino acids long. Germline V CDR1 and CDR2: SGDLS, YYNGEE. CDR3 DNA: TGTGCCAGCAGTGCCGGACAGCCTAATGAAAAACTGTTTTTT. This encodes CASSAGQPNEKLFF.

This sequence joins TRBV6-5 and TRBJ1-6; D uncertain. The CDR3 spans 15 residues. Deletions cut 1 base from V and 4 bases from J, with 8 bases between. CDR1 MNHEY and CDR2 SVGAGI come from the germline V gene. The CDR3 loop is CASSYWRGYNSPLHF. CDR3 DNA sequence: TGTGCCAGCAGTTACTGGAGAGGATATAATTCACCCCTCCACTTT.

The rearrangement uses TRBV4-3 and TRBJ1-2; weak D call: TRBD1 (6 bases). The CDR3 loop spans 12 amino acids. Trimming left V 7 bases short and J 5 bases short, with 11 bases between. Germline values: CDR1 LGHNA, CDR2 YSLEER. This CDR3 reads CASKGDEYGYTF. The CDR3 nucleotides are TGCGCCAGCAAGGGGGACGAGTATGGCTACACCTTC.

The rearrangement joins TRBV9 to TRBJ2-2; D unresolved. CDR1 is SGDLS, CDR2 YYNGEE, per germline. This CDR3 is built from 17 residues. The germline V and J ends were trimmed by 7 bases and 1 base, with 20 bases remaining between them. DNA of the CDR3: TGTGCCAGCGACTCCACGCCCCTCAGTAGGAACACCGGGGAGCTGTTTTTT. It specifies CASDSTPLSRNTGELFF.

The chain joins TRBV10-3 to TRBJ2-2; 12 bases match TRBD2. In germline, CDR1 is ENHRY, CDR2 SYGVKD. This CDR3 is 16 amino acids long. The trim removed 7 bases at V and 2 bases at J, leaving 5 bases unmatched. CDR3 sequence: CAITRTSGTNTGELFF. For the CDR3, the DNA is TGTGCCATCACTAGGACTAGCGGGACCAACACCGGGGAGCTGTTTTTT.

The V and J genes are TRBV15 and TRBJ1-1, with TRBD1 identical over 7 bases. The germline V gene encodes CDR1 LNHNV and CDR2 YYDKDF (reference sequence). With 0 bases clipped from V and 8 bases from J, the junction kept 12 bases outside the gene matches. The CDR3 covers 16 residues. The CDR3 DNA sequence: TGTGCCACCAGCAGAGATGGCCGTCGAGGGGGCCGAGAAGCTTTCTTT. It translates to CATSRDGRRGGREAFF.

The chain links TRBV4-1 to TRBJ2-7; 8 bases are a match to TRBD1. The germline gives CDR1 MGHRA, CDR2 YSYEKL. The junction had 5 bases not matched to a gene; V was cut back by 4 bases and J by 3 bases. The CDR3 is 14 amino acids. The CDR3 region is CASSPDRVSYEQYF. CDR3 DNA sequence: TGCGCCAGCAGCCCGGACAGGGTCAGCTACGAGCAGTACTTC.

The genes are TRBV10-2 and TRBJ2-7; 7 nucleotides line up with TRBD1. Germline trimming cut 0 bases from V and 0 bases from J; bases unmatched to any gene: 5. Germline-derived CDR1 and CDR2 are WSHSY and SAAADI. The CDR3 spans 16 residues. The CDR3 DNA follows: TGCGCCAGCAGTGAGTCAGGGGGCTCCCTCTCCTACGAGCAGTACTTC. It specifies CASSESGGSLSYEQYF.